Listed below are T cell receptor beta chains from one sample, sequenced in a study of blood T cell repertoires in COVID-19. Assay: immunoSEQ multiplex PCR; the TCRdb copy retains only in-frame clones and omits some. The sample lists some 70,000 clones; under 85% were seen once. Sample: peripheral blood. The receptors here all came from a woman between 50 and 59 years old with acute or convalescent COVID-19. Both conserved end residues are part of each CDR3. The order of the fields is CDR3 length, V gene, clone size, J gene, D gene, CDR3 protein, CDR3 DNA. D genes are given only for firm matches. Not every row has a clone size; where given, it reads once, few, many or a size class.

cdr3_length: 15
v_call: TRBV7-2
clone_size: -
j_call: TRBJ2-7
d_call: TRBD2
cdr3_aa: CASSLVAGGVYEQYF
cdr3_nt: TGTGCCAGCAGCTTAGTTGCGGGAGGGGTCTACGAGCAGTACTTC

cdr3_length: 13
v_call: TRBV7-9
clone_size: -
j_call: TRBJ1-5
d_call: -
cdr3_aa: CASSPTGNQPQHF
cdr3_nt: TGTGCCAGCAGCCCCACCGGGAACCAGCCCCAGCATTTT

cdr3_length: 14
v_call: TRBV19
clone_size: -
j_call: TRBJ2-5
d_call: TRBD1
cdr3_aa: CASSQLDREETQYF
cdr3_nt: TGTGCCAGTAGTCAACTGGACAGGGAAGAGACCCAGTACTTC

cdr3_length: 12
v_call: TRBV27
clone_size: many
j_call: TRBJ2-7
d_call: -
cdr3_aa: CASSTDMYEQYF
cdr3_nt: TGTGCCAGCAGTACGGACATGTACGAGCAGTACTTC

cdr3_length: 12
v_call: TRBV5-1
clone_size: -
j_call: TRBJ2-5
d_call: -
cdr3_aa: CASSLALETQYF
cdr3_nt: TGCGCCAGCAGCTTGGCCCTCGAGACCCAGTACTTC

cdr3_length: 16
v_call: TRBV5-6
clone_size: few
j_call: TRBJ2-1
d_call: TRBD2
cdr3_aa: CASSLGQMTSGDEQFF
cdr3_nt: TGTGCCAGCAGCTTGGGTCAAATGACTAGCGGTGATGAGCAGTTCTTC

cdr3_length: 15
v_call: TRBV7-3
clone_size: -
j_call: TRBJ2-3
d_call: TRBD1
cdr3_aa: CASSPRTGGTDTQYF
cdr3_nt: TGTGCCAGCAGCCCACGGACAGGGGGCACAGATACGCAGTATTTT

cdr3_length: 12
v_call: TRBV28
clone_size: -
j_call: TRBJ2-1
d_call: -
cdr3_aa: CASSSAYNEQFF
cdr3_nt: TGTGCCAGCAGTTCTGCCTACAATGAGCAGTTCTTC

cdr3_length: 16
v_call: TRBV25-1
clone_size: -
j_call: TRBJ1-3
d_call: TRBD1
cdr3_aa: CASRAPGTASGNTIYF
cdr3_nt: TGTGCCAGCAGAGCACCCGGGACAGCCTCTGGAAACACCATATATTTT

cdr3_length: 13
v_call: TRBV9
clone_size: few
j_call: TRBJ1-2
d_call: -
cdr3_aa: CASSLDRNYGYTF
cdr3_nt: TGTGCCAGCAGCCTAGACAGAAACTATGGCTACACCTTC

cdr3_length: 13
v_call: TRBV2
clone_size: -
j_call: TRBJ2-7
d_call: -
cdr3_aa: CASSEAHGSEQYF
cdr3_nt: TGTGCCAGCAGTGAAGCGCACGGGTCGGAGCAGTACTTC

cdr3_length: 13
v_call: TRBV28
clone_size: -
j_call: TRBJ2-7
d_call: -
cdr3_aa: CASSLYREYEQYF
cdr3_nt: TGTGCCAGCAGTTTATACAGGGAATACGAGCAGTACTTC

cdr3_length: 14
v_call: TRBV9
clone_size: -
j_call: TRBJ1-1
d_call: -
cdr3_aa: CASSLTQLDTEAFF
cdr3_nt: TGTGCCAGCAGCTTGACACAGTTGGACACTGAAGCTTTCTTT

cdr3_length: 14
v_call: TRBV28
clone_size: -
j_call: TRBJ2-5
d_call: -
cdr3_aa: CASSSRLRQETQYF
cdr3_nt: TGTGCCAGCAGCTCGCGACTCCGACAAGAGACCCAGTACTTC

cdr3_length: 17
v_call: TRBV13
clone_size: -
j_call: TRBJ1-1
d_call: TRBD1
cdr3_aa: CASSATSGTGGRTEAFF
cdr3_nt: TGTGCCAGCAGCGCCACCTCCGGGACAGGGGGAAGGACTGAAGCTTTCTTT

cdr3_length: 13
v_call: TRBV6-4
clone_size: -
j_call: TRBJ2-1
d_call: TRBD2
cdr3_aa: CARGLAGRNEQFF
cdr3_nt: TGTGCCAGGGGACTAGCGGGACGGAATGAGCAGTTCTTC

cdr3_length: 14
v_call: TRBV5-1
clone_size: -
j_call: TRBJ2-5
d_call: TRBD1
cdr3_aa: CASSLGQGAETQYF
cdr3_nt: TGCGCCAGCAGCCTGGGACAGGGGGCAGAGACCCAGTACTTC

cdr3_length: 12
v_call: TRBV2
clone_size: -
j_call: TRBJ2-3
d_call: -
cdr3_aa: CASSEIADTQYF
cdr3_nt: TGTGCCAGCAGTGAAATCGCAGATACGCAGTATTTT

cdr3_length: 16
v_call: TRBV11-2
clone_size: few
j_call: TRBJ1-3
d_call: -
cdr3_aa: CASSPTAGFSGNTIYF
cdr3_nt: TGTGCCAGCAGTCCGACCGCGGGTTTCTCTGGAAACACCATATATTTT

cdr3_length: 12
v_call: TRBV7-8
clone_size: -
j_call: TRBJ1-1
d_call: -
cdr3_aa: CASSLGGGQAFF
cdr3_nt: TGTGCCAGCAGCTTAGGGGGGGGCCAAGCTTTCTTT

cdr3_length: 16
v_call: TRBV2
clone_size: -
j_call: TRBJ2-5
d_call: TRBD2
cdr3_aa: CASSTRLAGIQETQYF
cdr3_nt: TGTGCCAGCAGTACCCGACTAGCGGGAATTCAAGAGACCCAGTACTTC

cdr3_length: 16
v_call: TRBV24-1
clone_size: -
j_call: TRBJ2-7
d_call: TRBD2
cdr3_aa: CATSDSSSGVIYEQYF
cdr3_nt: TGTGCCACCAGTGATTCCTCTAGCGGGGTCATCTACGAGCAGTACTTC

cdr3_length: 16
v_call: TRBV2
clone_size: -
j_call: TRBJ2-7
d_call: TRBD2
cdr3_aa: CASSDSGGLLSYEQYF
cdr3_nt: TGTGCCAGCAGTGACTCTGGGGGACTACTCTCCTACGAGCAGTACTTC

cdr3_length: 18
v_call: TRBV5-1
clone_size: -
j_call: TRBJ2-3
d_call: TRBD2
cdr3_aa: CASSMGLAGALSTDTQYF
cdr3_nt: TGCGCCAGCAGTATGGGACTAGCGGGGGCGCTCAGCACAGATACGCAGTATTTT

cdr3_length: 15
v_call: TRBV2
clone_size: -
j_call: TRBJ1-6
d_call: -
cdr3_aa: CASSADSGSNSPLHF
cdr3_nt: TGTGCCAGCAGTGCTGACTCTGGGAGTAATTCACCCCTCCACTTT